The 3 T cell receptor beta chains given below trace back to one sample, sequenced in a study of T-cell reconstitution after alpha-beta-depleted transplantation in children. Library preparation (for TCRbeta) was performed with unique molecular identifiers. TCRdb recomputed calls from the PCR reads with MiXCR, one row per CDR3 protein. The sample yields a few hundred thousand distinct CDR3 sequences, over 10% seen once. The sample was PBMCs, mostly from graft donor cells, taken 360 days after TCRalphabeta/CD19-depleted stem cell transplant. These receptors were collected from a male patient younger than 18 who had a stem cell transplant for acute myeloid leukemia, so the T cells may come from the graft donor.

This chain connects TRBV24-1 to TRBJ2-2; TRBD2 might be the D (5 bases). Between the trimmed V and J ends, which lost 4 bases and 2 bases, there was a span of 10 bases. Per germline, CDR1 KGHDR and CDR2 SFDVKD. The CDR3 has 15 amino acids. CDR3 sequence: CATSEPAVNTGELFF. CDR3 sequence (DNA): TGTGCCACCAGTGAGCCAGCGGTAAACACCGGGGAGCTGTTTTTT.

This chain joins TRBV5-8 and TRBJ2-5; TRBD1 aligns across 7 bases. Germline trimming cut 5 bases from V and 0 bases from J; bases unmatched to any gene: 7. Germline loops: CDR1 SGHTS, CDR2 YDEGEE. The CDR3 is 15 residues long. The CDR3 sequence: CASRAGTVNQETQYF. The CDR3 nucleotides are TGTGCCAGCAGGGCCGGGACAGTTAACCAAGAGACCCAGTACTTC. The full variable domain, with the rest looked up from reference TRBV5-8 and TRBJ2-5, is EAGVTQSPTHLIKTRGQQATLRCSPISGHTSVYWYQQALGLGLQFLLWYDEGEERNRGNFPPRFSGRQFPNYSSELNVNALELEDSALYLCASRAGTVNQETQYFGPGTRLLVL.

CDR3 nucleotides: TGTGCCAGCAGCTCGGATTGGCGAGGCCGGGACTTCTCCTACGAGCAGTACTTC. As protein: CASSSDWRGRDFSYEQYF. The rearrangement uses TRBV11-2 and TRBJ2-7, with a weak D call TRBD2 (6 bases). The CDR3 is 18 amino acids. Germline V CDR1 and CDR2: SGHAT, FQNNGV. The V gene lost 4 bases and the J gene lost 0 bases, with 22 bases spanning the gap. The entire variable domain, with the rest obtained from reference TRBV11-2 and TRBJ2-7, is as follows: EAGVAQSPRYKIIEKRQSVAFWCNPISGHATLYWYQQILGQGPKLLIQFQNNGVVDDSQLPKDRFSAERLKGVDSTLKIQPAKLEDSAVYLCASSSDWRGRDFSYEQYFGPGTRLTVT.